This T cell receptor beta chain was captured by sequencing in a study of blood T cells in healthy people across ages. The overall study: With template switching, about one barcoded beta molecule was captured per two T cells.

Study-wide points: Diversity figures derived from one million T cells were judged to underestimate the true value. As age increased, TCR beta diversity per million T cells fell in a roughly linear fashion.

The use of a sample-barcoded 5' primer and a J-beta primer mix characterized a second PCR of roughly 6 to 11 cycles. The yield of each sample was at least 2.5 million CDR3-containing paired-end reads. TCRdb re-derived calls from the 5' RACE reads in MiXCR, one entry per CDR3 protein. The profile shows hundreds of thousands of distinct CDR3 sequences, under 30% of them singletons. A few counts support this clonotype. What it binds is not known. This may arise from a read error, as a much more abundant clone is one base away. Germline values: CDR1 SQVTM, CDR2 ANQGSEA. This CDR3 has 13 amino acids. Trimming removed 6 bases from V and 11 bases from J, with 22 bases in between.

This receptor was obtained from a woman older than 75 in good health. The V and J genes are TRBV29-1 and TRBJ2-5; D may be TRBD2 (7 bases). Sequenced material: blood. Here the CDR3 DNA reads TGCAGCGTCAAGGGGGGGGGAAACAATGAGCAGTACTTC. As protein: CSVKGGGNNEQYF.